Presented here are 19 T cell receptor beta chains from one specimen sequenced in a study of shared clonotypes between healthy human individuals. Produced via immunoSEQ multiplex PCR; TCRdb's table is partial and in-frame only. Of 2 million or so clones in the sample, 85% to 95% are singletons; the top ten hold more than 0.1%. The specimen was naive CD4+ T cells sorted from blood. As to subset: CD45RA+ positively selected. The receptors come from a young man in good health.

The table lists this clone with a count of one. The genes are TRBV6-5 and TRBJ2-2; 8 bases map to TRBD1. CDR1 and CDR2 (germline): MNHEY, SVGAGI. The CDR3 totals 15 residues. After removal of 5 bases from V and 6 bases from J, the junction contained 8 bases not matched to a gene. CDR3 in amino acids: CASSPLGQGAGELFF. For the CDR3, the DNA is TGTGCCAGCAGTCCCCTCGGACAGGGCGCCGGGGAGCTGTTTTTT.

V is TRBV7-3 and J is TRBJ1-6; TRBD1 matches at 7 bases. The germline V gene encodes CDR1 SGHTA and CDR2 FQGTGA. CDR3 length: 15 residues. J gave up 6 bases and V 2 bases, and 4 bases lay outside the gene matches. CDR3 bases: TGTGCCAGCAGCTTAGAGGGACAGTTTAATTCACCCCTCCACTTT. It specifies CASSLEGQFNSPLHF. The entire variable domain, with the rest obtained from reference TRBV7-3 and TRBJ1-6, is as follows: GAGVSQTPSNKVTEKGKYVELRCDPISGHTALYWYRQSLGQGPEFLIYFQGTGAADDSGLPNDRFFAVRPEGSVSTLKIQRTERGDSAVYLCASSLEGQFNSPLHFGNGTRLTVT.

This clone came up once. The gene calls are TRBV29-1 and TRBJ2-1; D is unclear. V lost 4 bases and J 1 base, leaving 11 bases between the germline ends. Germline lookup yields CDR1 SQVTM and CDR2 ANQGSEA. The CDR3 is 14 residues long. The CDR3 region is CSVVEPVSYNEQFF. The CDR3 coding sequence is TGCAGCGTTGTTGAACCAGTATCCTACAATGAGCAGTTCTTC.

J is TRBJ1-2 and V is TRBV19, with no clear D. The germline CDR1 and CDR2 sequences are LNHDA and SQIVND (reference sequence). This CDR3 region has 13 residues. The ends were cut back, 9 bases at V and 7 bases at J, with 18 bases in the middle. The CDR3 region is CASLKQYPGGYTF. In DNA, the CDR3 is TGTGCCAGCCTAAAGCAATACCCGGGTGGCTACACCTTC.

The gene calls are TRBV5-1 and TRBJ2-2, with a tentative D call TRBD1 (7 bases). Germline V gene sequence: CDR1 SGHRS, CDR2 YFSETQ. The length of the CDR3 is 15 residues. Trimming cost V 4 bases and J 2 bases, with 12 bases left between them. The CDR3 DNA sequence: TGCGCCAGCAGCGGGAGGACAGGAAACACCGGGGAGCTGTTTTTT. This gives the protein CASSGRTGNTGELFF.

V usage is TRBV7-9 and J usage is TRBJ2-3; D is undetermined. Germline V gene data show CDR1 as SEHNR and CDR2 as FQNEAQ (reference sequence). The CDR3 sequence is 15 residues long. Trimming cost V 1 base and J 1 base, with 9 bases left between them. CDR3 amino acids: CASSLDQSGTDTQYF. DNA of the CDR3: TGTGCCAGCAGCTTAGACCAATCCGGCACAGATACGCAGTATTTT.

In this sample, this clone turned up many times. The chain carries TRBV6-6 and TRBJ1-1, with TRBD1 matching over 8 bases. After removal of 2 bases from V and 4 bases from J, the junction contained 0 bases not matched to a gene. CDR3 length: 13 amino acids. The germline V gene has CDR1 MNHNY and CDR2 SVGAGI (reference sequence). The CDR3 DNA is TGTGCCAGCAGTTACACAGGGGGCACTGAAGCTTTCTTT. Translating gives CASSYTGGTEAFF.

CDR3 residues: CASSSANTGELFF. The CDR3 DNA reads as TGTGCCAGCAGTTCGGCGAACACCGGGGAGCTGTTTTTT. The chain is built from TRBV28 and TRBJ2-2; D is undetermined. V lost 4 bases, J lost 0 bases, and 3 bases lay in between. The CDR3 length is 13 residues. Germline values: CDR1 MDHEN, CDR2 SYDVKM.

The CDR3 bases are TGCGCCAGCAGCCGACTAGCGGGCCTCACAGATACGCAGTATTTT. Encoded protein: CASSRLAGLTDTQYF. The chain combines TRBV5-1 with TRBJ2-3, with 10 bases that match TRBD2. V lost 4 bases to trimming and J lost 2 bases; unmatched junction nucleotides: 4. Germline V lookup: CDR1 SGHRS, CDR2 YFSETQ. CDR3 length equals 15 residues.

CDR3 in amino acids: CASSQEGARNTEAFF. The CDR3 DNA follows: TGCGCCAGCAGCCAAGAAGGGGCCCGGAACACTGAAGCTTTCTTT. The gene calls are TRBV5-1 and TRBJ1-1; D possibly corresponds to TRBD1 (5 bases). Germline loops: CDR1 SGHRS, CDR2 YFSETQ. Trimming stripped 4 bases from V and 1 base from J, with 14 bases between. The CDR3 extends over 15 amino acids.

V usage is TRBV5-4 and J usage is TRBJ2-5; D gene uncertain. With 1 base removed from V and 5 bases from J, the gap between germline ends came to 9 bases. The germline CDR1 and CDR2 sequences are SGHNT and YYREEE (reference sequence). This CDR3 contains 13 residues. CDR3 sequence reads: CASSLPYYETQYF. CDR3 nucleotides: TGTGCCAGCAGCTTGCCCTATTACGAGACCCAGTACTTC.

The chain links TRBV9 to TRBJ2-7, with D possibly TRBD2 on 5 matching bases. Germline V gives CDR1 SGDLS, CDR2 YYNGEE. This CDR3 is 13 amino acids long. Trimming took off 4 bases at V and 3 bases at J, with 11 bases between the two ends. The DNA of the CDR3 is TGTGCCAGCAGCTTCGGGGTCGGCTACGAGCAGTACTTC. Encoded protein: CASSFGVGYEQYF.

V is TRBV9 and J is TRBJ2-1, with TRBD1 matching 10 bases. Trimming at V came to 2 bases and at J to 9 bases, leaving 11 bases not matched to a gene. In germline, CDR1 is SGDLS, CDR2 YYNGEE. The CDR3 consists of 16 residues. The DNA of the CDR3 is TGTGCCAGCAGCGTCTCCGGGACAGGGGCGGTGGGTGAGCAGTTCTTC. Its protein product is CASSVSGTGAVGEQFF. Combining the CDR3 with reference TRBV9 and TRBJ2-1 gives the whole variable domain DSGVTQTPKHLITATGQRVTLRCSPRSGDLSVYWYQQSLDQGLQFLIQYYNGEERAKGNILERFSAQQFPDLHSELNLSSLELGDSALYFCASSVSGTGAVGEQFFGPGTRLTVL.

The V and J genes are TRBV9 and TRBJ2-7; tentatively, D is TRBD1 (6 bases). The germline V and J ends were trimmed by 2 bases and 0 bases, with 15 bases remaining between them. Germline lookup yields CDR1 SGDLS and CDR2 YYNGEE. This CDR3 region has 16 residues. This CDR3 is CASSVSPWTDSYEQYF. DNA of the CDR3: TGTGCCAGCAGCGTCTCCCCTTGGACAGACTCCTACGAGCAGTACTTC.

The V call is TRBV5-1, the J call TRBJ2-7; D possibly matches TRBD1 or TRBD2 (6 bases each). There are 15 residues in the CDR3. Germline CDR1 SGHRS, CDR2 YFSETQ. The ends were cut back, 0 bases at V and 3 bases at J, with 13 bases in the middle. The chain's CDR3 is CASSLDTGAGYEQYF. In DNA form, the CDR3 reads TGCGCCAGCAGCTTGGACACGGGGGCAGGCTACGAGCAGTACTTC.

The gene calls are TRBV18 and TRBJ1-4; D unclear. The CDR3 contains 15 residues. The ends were cut back, 2 bases at V and 5 bases at J, with 12 bases in the middle. Germline V gene lookup returns CDR1 KGHSH and CDR2 LQKENI. CDR3 residues: CASSPSGQQNEKLFF. In DNA, the CDR3 is TGTGCCAGCTCACCATCGGGCCAGCAAAATGAAAAACTGTTTTTT.

For this clone: Other DNA sequences in this specimen translate into the identical CDR3. The V gene is TRBV6-6, the J gene TRBJ2-2, with 9 bases matching TRBD1. The CDR3 sequence is 15 residues long. Germline lookup yields CDR1 MNHNY and CDR2 SVGAGI (reference sequence). J lost 5 bases, V lost 5 bases, and 6 bases had no gene match. The CDR3 DNA reads as TGTGCCAGCAGTGCCCCGGGACAGGGTACCGGGGAGCTGTTTTTT. Its translation: CASSAPGQGTGELFF.

This chain joins TRBV4-1 and TRBJ2-7; 9 nucleotides line up with TRBD2. CDR1 is MGHRA, CDR2 YSYEKL, per germline. The J segment lost 3 bases and the V segment lost 2 bases, leaving 11 bases of the junction unmatched. The CDR3 is 17 amino acids. DNA for the CDR3: TGCGCCAGCAGCCAAAGTTTGGTAGCGGGGGAGGTCTACGAGCAGTACTTC. It yields the protein CASSQSLVAGEVYEQYF.

The V and J genes are TRBV6-6 and TRBJ2-7, with 7 bases matching TRBD2. This CDR3 contains 14 residues. CDR1 is MNHNY and CDR2 is SVGAGI in the germline V gene (reference sequence). The junction had 8 bases not matched to a gene; V was cut back by 4 bases and J by 5 bases. In DNA form, the CDR3 reads TGTGCCAGCAGTTTCCCGGGACTAAGGGACGAGCAGTACTTC. Its protein is CASSFPGLRDEQYF.